The 8 T cell receptor beta chains in this list originate from one sample, sequenced in a study of beta chain features in type 1 diabetes. The investigators reverse transcribed all of the isolated RNA, so they sequenced expressed TCRB transcripts. TCRdb's copy holds only in-frame clones and misses some; the assay was immunoSEQ multiplex PCR. Of around 400,000 clones in the sample, 10% to 15% were seen once. The sample comprised naive CD4+ T cells from blood. The receptor set was obtained from a man aged 18 to 30 in good health.

In the case of this clone: The sample has other DNA sequences that encode this CDR3 too. This sequence joins TRBV5-1 and TRBJ1-5; tentatively, D is TRBD1 (6 bases). Germline-derived CDR1 and CDR2 are SGHRS and YFSETQ. This CDR3 contains 15 residues. V was pared by 2 bases and J by 0 bases, with 9 bases between. In nucleotides, the CDR3 is TGCGCCAGCAGCTTACAGGGTTATAGCAATCAGCCCCAGCATTTT. Residues: CASSLQGYSNQPQHF.

This chain joins TRBV7-3 and TRBJ1-3, with D unresolved. Germline assignment: CDR1 SGHTA and CDR2 FQGTGA. V was trimmed by 5 bases and J by 4 bases, leaving 9 bases between them. The CDR3 consists of 13 residues. CDR3: CASSPDIGNTIYF. CDR3 DNA sequence: TGTGCCAGCAGCCCTGACATCGGAAACACCATATATTTT.

This rearrangement joins TRBV18 to TRBJ2-3; 12 bases line up with TRBD2. CDR1 and CDR2 from the germline V gene are KGHSH and LQKENI. The CDR3 is 16 amino acids. Losses at the gene ends were 0 bases for V and 7 bases for J; bases not matched to a gene: 5. This CDR3 is CASSPPASGGANTQYF. The CDR3 DNA reads as TGTGCCAGCTCACCACCTGCTAGCGGGGGGGCCAATACGCAGTATTTT.

CDR3 loop: CASSLGGTGPTSSGNTIYF. The DNA for the CDR3 is TGTGCCAGCAGCTTAGGGGGGACAGGCCCAACGAGCTCTGGAAACACCATATATTTT. The V call is TRBV13, the J call TRBJ1-3; 8 bases are shared with TRBD1. Unmatched junction bases numbered 10, after V lost 0 bases and J lost 0 bases. Per the germline V gene, CDR1 is PRHDT and CDR2 is FYEKMQ (reference sequence). The CDR3 extends over 19 amino acids.

The chain employs TRBV4-1 and TRBJ2-3; 13 bases agree with TRBD2. Germline V gives CDR1 MGHRA, CDR2 YSYEKL. This CDR3 region has 16 residues. With V trimmed by 2 bases and J by 6 bases, 5 bases remained unmatched. The CDR3 sequence: CASSQPTSGRQDTQYF. The DNA of the CDR3 is TGCGCCAGCAGCCAACCGACTAGCGGGAGGCAGGATACGCAGTATTTT.

The chain is built from TRBV7-2 and TRBJ2-1; 10 bases fit TRBD2. CDR3 size: 15 residues. The germline V gene encodes CDR1 SGHTA and CDR2 FQGNSA. Trimming took 2 bases from V and 6 from J; bases not matched to a gene: 4. CDR3 nucleotides: TGTGCCAGCAGCTTATTAGGGACTAGCGCCAATGAGCAGTTCTTC. Translating gives CASSLLGTSANEQFF.

The rearrangement uses TRBV28 and TRBJ1-5; D call uncertain. V was clipped by 10 bases and J by 2 bases, with 9 bases between them. Germline V gene sequence: CDR1 MDHEN, CDR2 SYDVKM. The CDR3 runs to 12 residues. The CDR3 nucleotides read TGTGCCAACTCACGTCGCAATCAGCCCCAGCATTTT. This codes for CANSRRNQPQHF.

A few counts support this clone. V and J are TRBV30 and TRBJ2-7; 10 nucleotides align to TRBD1. There are 13 residues in the CDR3. V trimming: 6 bases; J trimming: 2 bases; junction bases outside the gene matches: 4. Germline V lookup: CDR1 GTSNPN, CDR2 SVGIG (reference sequence). CDR3 bases: TGTGCCTGTCCCGGGACAGGGGCCTACGAGCAGTACTTC. This gives the protein CACPGTGAYEQYF.